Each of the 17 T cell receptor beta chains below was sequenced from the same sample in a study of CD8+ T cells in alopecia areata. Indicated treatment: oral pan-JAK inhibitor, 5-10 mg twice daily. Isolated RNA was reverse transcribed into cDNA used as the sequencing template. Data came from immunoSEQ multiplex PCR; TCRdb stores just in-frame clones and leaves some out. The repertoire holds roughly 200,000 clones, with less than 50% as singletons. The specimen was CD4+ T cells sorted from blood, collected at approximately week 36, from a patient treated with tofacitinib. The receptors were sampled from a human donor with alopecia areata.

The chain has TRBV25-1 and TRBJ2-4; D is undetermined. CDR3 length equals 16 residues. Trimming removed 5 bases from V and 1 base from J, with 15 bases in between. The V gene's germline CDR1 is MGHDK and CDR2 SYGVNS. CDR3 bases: TGTGCCAGCAGTTCCCAGACTGCTCTCGCCAAAAACATTCAGTACTTC. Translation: CASSSQTALAKNIQYF.

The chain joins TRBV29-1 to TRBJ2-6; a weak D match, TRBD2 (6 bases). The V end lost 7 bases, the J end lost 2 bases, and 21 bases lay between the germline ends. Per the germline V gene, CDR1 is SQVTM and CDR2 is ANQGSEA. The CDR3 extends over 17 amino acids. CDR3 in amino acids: CSAPQGAGLAGANVLTF. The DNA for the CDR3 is TGCAGCGCCCCCCAAGGAGCGGGCTTAGCTGGGGCCAACGTCCTGACTTTC. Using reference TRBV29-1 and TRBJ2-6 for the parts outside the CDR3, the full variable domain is SAVISQKPSRDICQRGTSLTIQCQVDSQVTMMFWYRQQPGQSLTLIATANQGSEATYESGFVIDKFPISRPNLTFSTLTVSNMSPEDSSIYLCSAPQGAGLAGANVLTFGAGSRLTVL.

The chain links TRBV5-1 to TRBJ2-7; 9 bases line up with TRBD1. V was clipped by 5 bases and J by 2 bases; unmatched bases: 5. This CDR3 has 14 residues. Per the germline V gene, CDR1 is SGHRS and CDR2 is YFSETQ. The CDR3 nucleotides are TGCGCCAGCAGACCAGACAGGGGGGCCTACGAGCAGTACTTC. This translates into CASRPDRGAYEQYF.

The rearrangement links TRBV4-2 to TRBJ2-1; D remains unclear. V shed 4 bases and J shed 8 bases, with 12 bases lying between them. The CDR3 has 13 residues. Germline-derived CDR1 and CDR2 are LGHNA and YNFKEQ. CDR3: CASSPIIVDEQFF. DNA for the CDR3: TGTGCCAGCAGCCCAATTATCGTAGATGAGCAGTTCTTC.

DNA for the CDR3: TGTGCCAGCAGTCCTGACAGGGGTACTCAAGAGACCCAGTACTTC. Translation gives CASSPDRGTQETQYF. J is TRBJ2-5 and V is TRBV6-5, with 8 bases identical to TRBD1. CDR3 length: 15 residues. With 5 bases clipped from V and 2 bases from J, the junction kept 7 bases outside the gene matches. Germline V gene sequence: CDR1 MNHEY, CDR2 SVGAGI.

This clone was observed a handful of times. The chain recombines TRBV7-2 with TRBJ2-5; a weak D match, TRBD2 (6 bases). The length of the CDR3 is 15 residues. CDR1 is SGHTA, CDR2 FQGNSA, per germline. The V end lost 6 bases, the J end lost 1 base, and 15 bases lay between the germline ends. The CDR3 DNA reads TGTGCCAGCAGTTCGGGACTCCAACCCCAAGAGACCCAGTACTTC. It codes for CASSSGLQPQETQYF.

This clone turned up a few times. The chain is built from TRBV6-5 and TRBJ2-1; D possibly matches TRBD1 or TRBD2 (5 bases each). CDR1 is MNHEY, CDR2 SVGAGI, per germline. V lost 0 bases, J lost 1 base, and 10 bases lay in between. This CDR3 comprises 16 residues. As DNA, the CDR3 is TGTGCCAGCAGTTACTCGGGGGAGTTTTCCTACAATGAGCAGTTCTTC. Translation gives CASSYSGEFSYNEQFF.

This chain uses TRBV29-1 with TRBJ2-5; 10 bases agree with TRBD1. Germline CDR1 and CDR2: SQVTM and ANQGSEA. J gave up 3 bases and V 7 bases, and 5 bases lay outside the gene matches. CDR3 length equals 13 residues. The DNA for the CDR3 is TGCAGCGCCCCCGGGACAGGGGAAGAGACCCAGTACTTC. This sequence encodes CSAPGTGEETQYF.

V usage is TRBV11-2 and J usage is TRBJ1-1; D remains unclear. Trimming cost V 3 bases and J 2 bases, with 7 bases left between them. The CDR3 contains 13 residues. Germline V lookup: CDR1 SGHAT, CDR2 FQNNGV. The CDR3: CASSLGRNTEAFF. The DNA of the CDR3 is TGTGCCAGCAGCTTGGGCAGAAACACTGAAGCTTTCTTT.

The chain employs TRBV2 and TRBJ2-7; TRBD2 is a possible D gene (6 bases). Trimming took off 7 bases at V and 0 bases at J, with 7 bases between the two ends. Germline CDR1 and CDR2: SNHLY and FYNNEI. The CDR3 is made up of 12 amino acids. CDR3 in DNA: TGTGCCAGCACCGGGGGCTCCTACGAGCAGTACTTC. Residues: CASTGGSYEQYF. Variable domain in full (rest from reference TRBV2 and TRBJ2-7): EPEVTQTPSHQVTQMGQEVILRCVPISNHLYFYWYRQILGQKVEFLVSFYNNEISEKSEIFDDQFSVERPDGSNFTLKIRSTKLEDSAMYFCASTGGSYEQYFGPGTRLTVT.

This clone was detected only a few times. The CDR3 is CAISENGRETQYF. The CDR3 nucleotides read TGTGCCATCAGTGAAAATGGTAGGGAGACCCAGTACTTC. This rearrangement joins TRBV10-3 to TRBJ2-5; no clear D. The ends were cut back, 3 bases at V and 5 bases at J, with 10 bases in the middle. The CDR3 loop spans 13 amino acids. Looked up from germline, CDR1 is ENHRY and CDR2 is SYGVKD.

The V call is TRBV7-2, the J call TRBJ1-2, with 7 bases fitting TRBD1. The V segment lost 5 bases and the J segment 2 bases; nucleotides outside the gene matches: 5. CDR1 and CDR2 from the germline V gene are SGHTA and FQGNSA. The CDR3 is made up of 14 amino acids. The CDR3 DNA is TGTGCCAGCAGCCCGAGGACAGGCAACTATGGCTACACCTTC. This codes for CASSPRTGNYGYTF.

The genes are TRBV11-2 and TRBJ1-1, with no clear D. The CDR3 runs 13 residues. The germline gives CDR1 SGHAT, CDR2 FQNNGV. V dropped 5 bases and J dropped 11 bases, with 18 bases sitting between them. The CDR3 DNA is TGTGCCAGCAGCCCGTCCCGGGAGCCTCCTGCTTTCTTT. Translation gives CASSPSREPPAFF.

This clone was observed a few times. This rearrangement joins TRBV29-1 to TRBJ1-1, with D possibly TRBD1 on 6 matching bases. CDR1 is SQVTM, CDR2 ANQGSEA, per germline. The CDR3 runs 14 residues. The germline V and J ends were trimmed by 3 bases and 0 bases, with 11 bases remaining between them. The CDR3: CSVESGQLNTEAFF. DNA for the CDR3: TGCAGCGTTGAGTCTGGACAGCTGAACACTGAAGCTTTCTTT.

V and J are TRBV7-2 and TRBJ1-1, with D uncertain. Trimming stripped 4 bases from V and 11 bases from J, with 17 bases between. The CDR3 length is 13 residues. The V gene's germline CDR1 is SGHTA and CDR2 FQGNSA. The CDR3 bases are TGTGCCAGCAGCTCGAGGAATAGCGGGGAGGCTTTCTTT. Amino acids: CASSSRNSGEAFF.

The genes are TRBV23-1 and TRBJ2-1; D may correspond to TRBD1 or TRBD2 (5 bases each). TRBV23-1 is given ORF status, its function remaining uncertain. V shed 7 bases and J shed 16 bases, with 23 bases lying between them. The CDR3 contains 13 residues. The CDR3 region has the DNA TGCGCCAGCAAGGGGACGTCGGTAACAAACTACTTCTTC. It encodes CASKGTSVTNYFF.

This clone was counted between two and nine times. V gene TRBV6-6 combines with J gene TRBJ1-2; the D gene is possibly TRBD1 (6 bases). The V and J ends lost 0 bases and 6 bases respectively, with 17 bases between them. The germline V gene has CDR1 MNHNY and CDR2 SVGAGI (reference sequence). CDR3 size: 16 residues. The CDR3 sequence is CASSYSTGRGGNGYTF. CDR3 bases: TGTGCCAGCAGTTACTCGACAGGCAGGGGAGGTAATGGCTACACCTTC.